This T cell receptor (beta chain) comes out of a study of blood T cell repertoires in COVID-19 (dated by TCRdb to about 2020). Regarding the complete study: Samples covering the acute and convalescent phases of COVID-19 were provided by collaborators in the United States, Italy and Spain. The material from the prospective study consisted of cDNA or gDNA derived from T cells, B-cell-depleted T cells, or PBMCs. Subjects who had been exposed to COVID-19, were actively infected with it, or had recovered from it provided the deeply sampled blood TCRbeta repertoires that made up the dataset. The repertoires were released in a freely available public database meant as a resource for research on the immune response to SARS-CoV-2. The samples were drawn from the first 160 participants of the ongoing ImmuneRACE study and from more than 1,000 subjects provided by 6 global collaborators. Sample metadata almost always included a de-identified subject ID, COVID-19 status, age in years and sex. Where available, HLA class I and class II types were taken from metadata supplied by the sample provider and were not determined by assay-based typing.

Ends trimmed: V by 1 base, J by 7 bases; bases unmatched to a gene: 4. The germline V gene specifies SGHRS as CDR1 and YFSETQ as CDR2. Including cysteine and phenylalanine, the CDR3 has 14 amino acids. Only the CDR3 part of the read is kept: 42 bases, read in frame from the first base. Here is what the overall study found, with its caveats: Clinical and demographic metadata were provided uncurated, with the amount varying by source and participant.

TCRbeta CDR3 regions were amplified from genomic DNA by means of the immunoSEQ Assay, a bias-controlled multiplex PCR. In the original analysis: Nucleated cell counts per sample were estimated from amplification of reference gene primers within the assay. To quantify the absolute abundance of each unique TCRbeta CDR3 rearrangement, sequence reads were collapsed and filtered. For each sample, productive Simpson clonality was calculated as the square root of Simpson's diversity index over productive rearrangements. TCRdb holds this immuneACCESS table with in-frame rearrangements only. Some clones are missing; in checked studies, unresolved V genes explain under half, and the rest has no known cause. From that table come the V and J calls and clone size; the DNA was used to work out D and trimming. For this sample the table gives approximately 470,000 clones, of which 87% were detected only once. Of the sample, roughly 0.72% falls within the top ten clones.

Worth noting for this clone: This clone's antigen is unknown. No quality values exist for individual bases; no much larger clone is one base distant.

Participants in the prospective study were enrolled through a virtual design, were aged roughly 18 to 90 years, and lived in under 25 United States geographic areas. Cohort assignment in the prospective study relied on participant-reported clinical history from a screening survey and a study questionnaire. Recovered participants in ImmuneRACE Cohort 3 were defined as having two consecutive negative NP/OP PCR tests, clearance from a healthcare professional, or resolution of symptoms. In the prospective study, mobile phlebotomists collected whole blood, serum and a nasopharyngeal or oropharyngeal swab from each participant. Over a roughly two-month period, participants in the prospective study had the option of providing additional blood draws and questionnaires. Before DNA extraction, prospective study blood samples were shipped either frozen or at room temperature.

The chain uses TRBV5-1 and TRBJ1-4, with TRBD1 identical over 7 junction bases. The sample was PBMCs or T cells enriched from blood (not recorded which). This TCR derives from a woman younger than 30 who had recovered from COVID-19. The nucleotide sequence is given as TGCGCCAGCAGCTTGCAACCAGGGGGTGAAAAACTGTTTTTT. This translates into CASSLQPGGEKLFF. Extended through the reference TRBV5-1 and TRBJ1-4 proteins, this CDR3 yields the full variable domain: KAGVTQTPRYLIKTRGQQVTLSCSPISGHRSVSWYQQTPGQGLQFLFEYFSETQRNKGNFPGRFSGRQFSNSRSEMNVSTLELGDSALYLCASSLQPGGEKLFFGSGTQLSVL.